Below, 13 T cell receptor beta chains from the same sample are listed, as sequenced in a study of memory CD8 T cells in hepatitis C reinfection. The repertoire was sequenced with immunoSEQ multiplex PCR; TCRdb's copy has only in-frame clones and lacks some. Of over 50,000 clones listed, 89% were seen once; the top ten hold roughly 1%. Noted time point: pre-reinfection, 55 to 20 weeks before reinfection detection. The sorted cells went straight to TCR sequencing with no prior in vitro expansion. The sample taken for sequencing was naive CD8+ T cells sorted from blood. These receptors were collected from a man aged 18 to 30 with hepatitis C virus infection.

This chain uses TRBV6-5 with TRBJ2-1, with 7 bases aligning to TRBD1. Trimming at V came to 3 bases and at J to 9 bases, leaving 2 bases not matched to a gene. Germline CDR1 and CDR2: MNHEY and SVGAGI. The CDR3 length is 12 residues. The CDR3 sequence: CASSYRGLEQFF. In DNA, the CDR3 is TGTGCCAGCAGTTATAGGGGGCTTGAGCAGTTCTTC.

The CDR3 DNA reads TGTGCCAGCAGCTTATTCGGACAGCCTGATCAAGAAAAACTGTTTTTT. Amino acids: CASSLFGQPDQEKLFF. This chain joins TRBV7-9 and TRBJ1-4; D perhaps matches TRBD1 (6 bases). Germline CDR1 and CDR2: SEHNR and FQNEAQ (reference sequence). V gave up 2 bases and J gave up 8 bases, with 18 bases separating them. The CDR3 loop spans 16 amino acids.

V gene TRBV6-6 combines with J gene TRBJ1-5; D remains ambiguous. The germline V and J ends were trimmed by 5 bases and 7 bases, with 15 bases remaining between them. CDR1 is MNHNY, CDR2 SVGAGI, per germline (reference sequence). This CDR3 has 14 residues. In DNA, the CDR3 is TGTGCCAGCAGTCTCCACCGGGAGTTACAGCCCCAGCATTTT. Translation gives CASSLHRELQPQHF.

This clone was detected only a few times. This chain links TRBV4-3 with TRBJ1-3; possible D gene TRBD1, 5 bases. The V and J ends lost 3 bases and 4 bases respectively, with 13 bases between them. The CDR3 consists of 15 residues. CDR1 and CDR2 from the germline V gene are LGHNA and YSLEER. CDR3 nucleotides: TGCGCCAGCAGCCAGGAACCAGGGTCCGGAAACACCATATATTTT. Protein product: CASSQEPGSGNTIYF.

CDR3 protein: CSVPQQGLGTDTQYF. The CDR3 DNA follows: TGCAGCGTTCCCCAACAGGGATTGGGAACAGATACGCAGTATTTT. The gene calls are TRBV29-1 and TRBJ2-3, with a weak D call TRBD1 (6 bases). Germline lookup yields CDR1 SQVTM and CDR2 ANQGSEA. The CDR3 contains 15 residues. Between the trimmed V and J ends, which lost 5 bases and 3 bases, there was a span of 18 bases.

The CDR3 sequence: CASSYSGLGGDTQYF. CDR3 DNA: TGTGCCAGCAGTTACTCGGGACTAGGGGGAGATACGCAGTATTTT. The rearrangement joins TRBV6-5 to TRBJ2-3; 8 bases are shared with TRBD2. Germline V gene sequence: CDR1 MNHEY, CDR2 SVGAGI. The CDR3 contains 15 residues. J was trimmed by 5 bases and V by 0 bases; bases with no gene match: 4.

The CDR3 bases are TGTGCCAGCAGCTTGGGGACAGGGCGCGAGCAGTACTTC. This gives the protein CASSLGTGREQYF. The J gene is TRBJ2-7, the V gene TRBV5-4, with 8 bases matching TRBD1. Looked up from germline, CDR1 is SGHNT and CDR2 is YYREEE (reference sequence). The J segment lost 6 bases and the V segment lost 0 bases, leaving 2 bases of the junction unmatched. The CDR3 contains 13 residues.

The chain uses TRBV21-1 and TRBJ1-3. TRBV21-1 is recorded as a pseudogene. The CDR3 contains 15 residues. Here the CDR3 DNA reads TGTGCCAGCAGAATACCACGGGTGCCCGGAAACACCATATATTTT. The encoded protein is CASRIPRVPGNTIYF.

The chain is built from TRBV13 and TRBJ2-5; 7 bases align to TRBD2. Germline V gives CDR1 PRHDT, CDR2 FYEKMQ (reference sequence). J lost 2 bases, V lost 4 bases, and 13 bases had no gene match. The CDR3 loop spans 17 amino acids. The CDR3 spells CASSWSGLEGAQETQYF. The CDR3 DNA reads as TGTGCCAGCAGCTGGAGTGGACTAGAAGGAGCTCAAGAGACCCAGTACTTC.

The rearrangement links TRBV28 to TRBJ1-1, with D unclear. The V end was cut by 2 bases, the J end by 1 base, with 5 bases between. This CDR3 contains 13 residues. The germline V gene has CDR1 MDHEN and CDR2 SYDVKM. CDR3 in amino acids: CASSLPGNTEAFF. CDR3 bases: TGTGCCAGCAGTTTACCGGGGAACACTGAAGCTTTCTTT.

This chain links TRBV29-1 with TRBJ2-1; TRBD2 agrees at 12 bases. Germline V gene lookup returns CDR1 SQVTM and CDR2 ANQGSEA. V shed 5 bases, J shed 5 bases, and the junction held 10 bases outside the gene matches. CDR3 length: 16 residues. CDR3 nucleotide sequence: TGCAGCGTTCAGGGCCCTACTAGCGGGGGGAACAATGAGCAGTTCTTC. The encoded protein is CSVQGPTSGGNNEQFF.

This chain connects TRBV27 to TRBJ2-7; a weak D match, TRBD2 (6 bases). CDR3 size: 17 residues. Per the germline V gene, CDR1 is MNHEY and CDR2 is SMNVEV (reference sequence). The germline V and J ends were trimmed by 0 bases and 2 bases, with 17 bases remaining between them. The CDR3 sequence: CASSLSSTGTSAYEQYF. CDR3 coding DNA: TGTGCCAGCAGTTTATCCTCCACCGGGACTTCAGCCTACGAGCAGTACTTC.

V is TRBV10-3 and J is TRBJ2-7, with D tentatively TRBD1 (6 bases). The CDR3 is 15 amino acids. V was pared by 2 bases and J by 1 base, with 12 bases between. Germline V gene lookup returns CDR1 ENHRY and CDR2 SYGVKD. The CDR3 region is CAISEEGDGSYEQYV. Written as DNA, the CDR3 is TGTGCCATCAGTGAGGAGGGGGACGGGTCCTACGAGCAGTACGTC.